This T cell receptor (beta chain) was sequenced during a study of T and B cells in COVID-19 patients. Judged by abundance, this clonotype is medium-sized. Its antigen is currently unknown. CDR1 is GTSNPN, CDR2 SVGIG, per germline (reference sequence). The CDR3 runs to 13 residues. The V and J ends lost 2 bases and 0 bases respectively, with 7 bases between them. BIOMED2 TRB-A/B primer pools were used in multiplex TRB PCR. TCRdb fed the multiplex PCR reads into MiXCR, producing one record per CDR3 protein. The sample contains almost 6,000 distinct CDR3 sequences, about 24% of which appear only once. TRB was amplified from about 260-540 ng of blood genomic DNA. Findings and limits, study-wide: Blood from mildly ill patients while symptomatic, and early samples from severe cases, were scarce. No sequencing was yet done of CD4+, regulatory or CD8+ subsets, or of SARS-CoV-2-responsive or tetramer+ sorted cells. Highly clonal in active COVID-19, TRB repertoires exceeded healthy-donor diversity and richness at recovery.

Sequencing was performed on blood. J is TRBJ1-1 and V is TRBV30, with D uncertain. This sequence was found in a human donor with active COVID-19. In nucleotides, the CDR3 is TGTGCCTGGAGTAAAGGATTGAACACTGAAGCTTTCTTT. This sequence encodes CAWSKGLNTEAFF.